These 12 T cell receptor beta chains came from one sample sequenced in a study of blood T cell repertoires in COVID-19. Data came from immunoSEQ multiplex PCR; TCRdb stores just in-frame clones and leaves some out. The sample carries 150,000 to 200,000 clones, roughly 80% recorded once. The source material was PBMCs or T cells enriched from blood (not recorded which). These receptors originate from an older woman who had recovered from COVID-19.

The chain uses TRBV19 and TRBJ1-4; 9 bases map to TRBD1. This CDR3 contains 14 residues. In germline, CDR1 is LNHDA, CDR2 SQIVND (reference sequence). Here the CDR3 DNA reads TGTTTCGAACGGGACAGGGTGACTAATGAAAAACTGTTTTTT. Its protein is CFERDRVTNEKLFF.

This rearrangement joins TRBV7-8 to TRBJ2-7; 8 bases match TRBD1. Germline lookup yields CDR1 SGHVS and CDR2 FQNEAQ. V dropped 5 bases and J dropped 5; count of bases not matched to a gene: 8. CDR3 size: 14 residues. The CDR3 DNA sequence: TGTGCCAGCAGCGCCCGACAGGGGCCGCACGAGCAGTACTTC. Protein: CASSARQGPHEQYF. Combining the CDR3 with reference TRBV7-8 and TRBJ2-7 gives the whole variable domain GAGVSQSPRYKVAKRGQDVALRCDPISGHVSLFWYQQALGQGPEFLTYFQNEAQLDKSGLPSDRFFAERPEGSVSTLKIQRTQQEDSAVYLCASSARQGPHEQYFGPGTRLTVT.

The chain uses TRBV4-1 and TRBJ1-1; no reliable D call. Deletions cut 0 bases from V and 0 bases from J, with 5 bases between. The germline gives CDR1 MGHRA, CDR2 YSYEKL. The length of the CDR3 is 14 residues. This CDR3 reads CASSQEAVNTEAFF. Here the CDR3 DNA reads TGCGCCAGCAGCCAAGAGGCGGTGAACACTGAAGCTTTCTTT.

The chain carries TRBV2 and TRBJ1-1; unclear D gene. Trimming pared 8 bases from V and 2 bases from J, leaving 12 bases between. Germline CDR1 SNHLY, CDR2 FYNNEI. This CDR3 is 13 amino acids long. The CDR3 loop is CASEGRGNTEAFF. In DNA form, the CDR3 reads TGTGCCAGCGAAGGCCGCGGTAACACTGAAGCTTTCTTT. The whole variable domain, remainder taken from reference TRBV2 and TRBJ1-1, is EPEVTQTPSHQVTQMGQEVILRCVPISNHLYFYWYRQILGQKVEFLVSFYNNEISEKSEIFDDQFSVERPDGSNFTLKIRSTKLEDSAMYFCASEGRGNTEAFFGQGTRLTVV.

The genes are TRBV7-9 and TRBJ1-1; D gene unclear. Germline lookup yields CDR1 SEHNR and CDR2 FQNEAQ (reference sequence). Trimming pared 0 bases from V and 7 bases from J, leaving 6 bases between. The CDR3 has 12 amino acids. DNA of the CDR3: TGTGCCAGCAGCTTAGCGGGCCTTGAAGCTTTCTTT. The encoded protein is CASSLAGLEAFF.

This chain links TRBV9 with TRBJ2-7, with D tentatively TRBD2 (6 bases). The CDR3 is 13 residues long. Trimming took off 2 bases at V and 6 bases at J, with 12 bases between the two ends. Germline V CDR1 and CDR2: SGDLS, YYNGEE. The CDR3 region is CASSVRAGGEQYF. In DNA form, the CDR3 reads TGTGCCAGCAGCGTTCGGGCCGGGGGCGAGCAGTACTTC.

The genes are TRBV9 and TRBJ1-5, with TRBD1 matching over 8 bases. J lost 4 bases, V lost 4 bases, and 7 bases had no gene match. CDR3 length: 15 amino acids. CDR1 SGDLS and CDR2 YYNGEE come from the germline V gene. The CDR3 DNA reads as TGTGCCAGCAGCAAGGGACAGGAGAGAAATCAGCCCCAGCATTTT. This gives the protein CASSKGQERNQPQHF.

The chain recombines TRBV7-8 with TRBJ2-1; 12 positions agree with TRBD2. The germline gives CDR1 SGHVS, CDR2 FQNEAQ. V was pared by 2 bases and J by 7 bases, with 9 bases of the junction left unmatched. The CDR3 is made up of 17 amino acids. Written as DNA, the CDR3 is TGTGCCAGCAGCTTACGAGGGGCTAGCGGGGGGGTTAATGAGCAGTTCTTC. Amino acids: CASSLRGASGGVNEQFF.

V usage is TRBV9 and J usage is TRBJ2-3; D is unclear. Germline CDR1 SGDLS, CDR2 YYNGEE. Deletions cut 2 bases from V and 5 bases from J, with 9 bases between. This CDR3 region has 13 residues. CDR3 DNA: TGTGCCAGCAGCGTCGTCCTCGGAGATACGCAGTATTTT. Translated: CASSVVLGDTQYF.

The rearrangement links TRBV19 to TRBJ1-2; 8 positions agree with TRBD1. This CDR3 region has 13 residues. V shed 7 bases, J shed 7 bases, and the junction held 8 bases outside the gene matches. CDR1 is LNHDA, CDR2 SQIVND, per germline (reference sequence). DNA for the CDR3: TGTGCCAGTACCCTACAGGGGGGGTCTGGCTACACCTTC. Translating gives CASTLQGGSGYTF.

In its sample, this clone was seen once. This sequence joins TRBV12-3 or TRBV12-4 and TRBJ2-7; 8 bases line up with TRBD1. V gave up 10 bases and J gave up 2 bases; unmatched junction bases: 7. The CDR3 is 13 residues long. CDR3: CATRGPSTYEQYF. CDR3 coding DNA: TGTGCCACCAGGGGGCCCTCAACCTACGAGCAGTACTTC.

This chain joins TRBV5-3 and TRBJ2-7, with 9 bases fitting TRBD2. Being an ORF, TRBV5-3 has a function that is uncertain. Losses at the gene ends were 1 base for V and 4 bases for J; bases not matched to a gene: 12. This CDR3 comprises 17 residues. The CDR3 DNA is TGTGCCAGAAGCTTGTCCATACCGGGACTAGCTATGTACGAGCAGTACTTC. It codes for CARSLSIPGLAMYEQYF.